This T cell receptor beta chain was captured by sequencing in a study of beta chain features in type 1 diabetes. The study's findings and limits: Moderate but significant shortening of TCRB CDR3s was recorded in all four CD4+ subsets from Type 1 diabetes patients.

With regard to this clone: Its antigen remains unidentified.

Expressed TCRB transcripts were sequenced, since all the RNA that had been isolated was reverse transcribed. TCRdb's table, derived via immunoSEQ multiplex PCR, lists solely in-frame clones and lacks some. The table lists 330,000 or so clones, around 13% of them singletons. Trimming took 5 bases from V and 7 from J, leaving 11 bases between them. The CDR3 spans 12 residues. The germline gives CDR1 SGHTA, CDR2 FQGNSA. Input material: naive CD4+ T cells from blood. V is TRBV7-2 and J is TRBJ1-2; no clear D gene. The source of this sequence is a woman younger than 35 with type 1 diabetes. CDR3 amino acids: CASSDGEGGYTF. DNA for the CDR3: TGTGCCAGCAGCGATGGTGAGGGTGGCTACACCTTC.